These 19 T cell receptor beta chains share one sample of origin, sequenced in a study of cytomegalovirus exposure and HLA in healthy donors. The PCR made use of 60 Vbeta and 13 Jbeta primers. The assay was immunoSEQ multiplex PCR, and TCRdb's table has in-frame clones only and misses some. This table has more than 65,000 clones, around 75% appearing once. The sequencing input was PBMCs. The receptor set was obtained from a man aged 40-50 years in good health and CMV-seronegative.

V is TRBV30 and J is TRBJ2-2; TRBD1 might be the D (6 bases). Germline V CDR1 and CDR2: GTSNPN, SVGIG (reference sequence). With 0 bases removed from V and 6 bases from J, the gap between germline ends came to 17 bases. The CDR3 has 16 amino acids. The chain's CDR3 is CAWSVLGAASSGELFF. The CDR3 DNA sequence: TGTGCCTGGAGTGTACTGGGGGCCGCTTCCTCCGGGGAGCTGTTTTTT. Complete variable domain (other parts from reference TRBV30 and TRBJ2-2): SQTIHQWPATLVQPVGSPLSLECTVEGTSNPNLYWYRQAAGRGLQLLFYSVGIGQISSEVPQNLSASRPQDRQFILSSKKLLLSDSGFYLCAWSVLGAASSGELFFGEGSRLTVL.

The rearrangement links TRBV28 to TRBJ2-2; D not certain. There are 14 residues in the CDR3. In germline, CDR1 is MDHEN, CDR2 SYDVKM. Trimming took 3 bases from V and 3 from J, leaving 8 bases between them. CDR3 DNA: TGTGCCAGCAGTTTCGGCGGCTACACCGGGGAGCTGTTTTTT. The encoded protein is CASSFGGYTGELFF.

The chain recombines TRBV4-2 with TRBJ2-1; possible D gene TRBD2, 5 bases. Germline V gene sequence: CDR1 LGHNA, CDR2 YNFKEQ. The CDR3 contains 15 residues. V was clipped by 0 bases and J by 7 bases, with 13 bases between them. The CDR3 DNA reads TGTGCCAGCAGCCAAGAGAGAGGGTCCTGGAATGAGCAGTTCTTC. This sequence encodes CASSQERGSWNEQFF.

The sample holds a few counts of this clone. J is TRBJ2-7 and V is TRBV21-1; the tabulated D call, TRBD1, remains unverified against the DNA. TRBV21-1 is designated a pseudogene. This CDR3 region has 15 residues. CDR3 bases: TGTGCCAGCAGCAACCAGGACAGGGAGCGCTACGAGCAGTACTTC. It codes for CASSNQDRERYEQYF.

The chain has TRBV7-2 and TRBJ2-2, with a weak D call TRBD1 (5 bases). Germline values: CDR1 SGHTA, CDR2 FQGNSA. The CDR3 consists of 16 residues. V gave up 7 bases and J gave up 2 bases, with 17 bases separating them. As DNA, the CDR3 is TGTGCCAGCAAGGGGAAGGGGCATAAAAACACCGGGGAGCTGTTTTTT. It codes for CASKGKGHKNTGELFF.

The CDR3 here is CASSPTGRGFTEAFF. As DNA, the CDR3 is TGTGCCAGCAGCCCAACAGGGAGAGGTTTCACTGAAGCTTTCTTT. The chain employs TRBV9 and TRBJ1-1; possibly TRBD1 for D (6 bases). CDR3 size: 15 residues. The germline CDR1 and CDR2 sequences are SGDLS and YYNGEE. Trimming removed 4 bases at V and 4 bases at J, with 17 bases between.

In this sample, this clone turned up a few times. V is TRBV27 and J is TRBJ1-1; 7 positions match TRBD1. Looked up from germline, CDR1 is MNHEY and CDR2 is SMNVEV (reference sequence). The length of the CDR3 is 13 residues. V lost 5 bases and J lost 4; bases outside the gene matches: 4. Here the CDR3 reads CASSEGAGTEAFF. In DNA, the CDR3 is TGTGCCAGCAGTGAGGGGGCAGGCACTGAAGCTTTCTTT.

CDR3 sequence (DNA): TGCGCCAGCAGCCAAGAGTGGGGCTCCAATGAGCAGTTCTTC. As protein: CASSQEWGSNEQFF. The rearrangement uses TRBV4-3 and TRBJ2-1, with D possibly being TRBD1 (5 bases). V gave up 0 bases and J gave up 6 bases, with 9 bases separating them. There are 14 residues in the CDR3. The V gene's germline CDR1 is LGHNA and CDR2 YSLEER.

This clone appeared a few times. The rearrangement joins TRBV6-4 to TRBJ2-1, with 13 positions matching TRBD2. Germline trimming cut 4 bases from V and 7 bases from J; bases unmatched to any gene: 4. CDR1 is MRHNA and CDR2 is SNTAGT in the germline V gene. The CDR3 consists of 15 residues. The DNA of the CDR3 is TGTGCCAGCAGTGGGACTAGCGGGGGATCTAATGAGCAGTTCTTC. Residues: CASSGTSGGSNEQFF.

V usage is TRBV4-3 and J usage is TRBJ1-2, with 8 bases identical to TRBD1. Germline CDR1 is LGHNA and CDR2 is YSLEER. The CDR3 consists of 15 residues. Germline trimming cut 0 bases from V and 8 bases from J; bases unmatched to any gene: 8. Here the CDR3 DNA reads TGCGCCAGCAGCCAAGAGCAGGGGGCCTTTCGGGGCTACACCTTC. Translating it yields CASSQEQGAFRGYTF.

The V gene is TRBV4-1, the J gene TRBJ2-2; TRBD2 matches at 7 bases. Germline assignment: CDR1 MGHRA and CDR2 YSYEKL. Trimming removed 8 bases from V and 1 base from J; junction bases left unmatched: 10. The CDR3 runs 16 residues. This CDR3 reads CASAQWGGLNTGELFF. CDR3 coding DNA: TGCGCCAGCGCGCAATGGGGGGGTCTGAACACCGGGGAGCTGTTTTTT.

J is TRBJ2-5 and V is TRBV7-6; TRBD1 is a possible D gene (6 bases). Looked up from germline, CDR1 is SGHVS and CDR2 is FNYEAQ. CDR3 length: 14 residues. V was cut by 2 bases and J by 5 bases, with 12 bases left in between. CDR3 bases: TGTGCCAGCAGCTTATGGGGCCAGGGGGAGACCCAGTACTTC. Translated: CASSLWGQGETQYF.

The J gene is TRBJ1-2, the V gene TRBV5-6; D call uncertain. The CDR3 is made up of 14 amino acids. Germline V gives CDR1 SGHDT, CDR2 YYEEEE. Trimming cost V 0 bases and J 0 bases, with 6 bases left between them. CDR3 in DNA: TGTGCCAGCAGCTTGGTAGTATCTAACTATGGCTACACCTTC. Residues: CASSLVVSNYGYTF.

With respect to this clone: At one of its ends the junction is not consistent with the germline gene, which may arise from a read error. The chain recombines TRBV7-9 with TRBJ1-2; D perhaps matches TRBD1 (5 bases). Germline-derived CDR1 and CDR2 are SEHNR and FQNEAQ (reference sequence). The CDR3 totals 17 residues. In DNA, the CDR3 is TGTTCCAGCAGCCTCACTTCACGGGGGAGCCCAAGTAATGGCTACACCTTC. Amino acids: CSSSLTSRGSPSNGYTF.

This clone was seen a handful of times. This chain links TRBV30 with TRBJ2-1; D may be TRBD1 (6 bases). CDR1 is GTSNPN and CDR2 is SVGIG in the germline V gene (reference sequence). Trimming took 3 bases from V and 4 from J, leaving 28 bases between them. The CDR3 extends over 19 amino acids. CDR3 residues: CAWSRRTANLGEVYNEQFF. The CDR3 coding sequence is TGTGCCTGGAGCCGACGGACAGCCAACCTAGGTGAGGTTTACAATGAGCAGTTCTTC. Together with reference TRBV30 and TRBJ2-1, the CDR3 gives the full variable domain: SQTIHQWPATLVQPVGSPLSLECTVEGTSNPNLYWYRQAAGRGLQLLFYSVGIGQISSEVPQNLSASRPQDRQFILSSKKLLLSDSGFYLCAWSRRTANLGEVYNEQFFGPGTRLTVL.

This chain uses TRBV5-1 with TRBJ1-1, with 7 bases identical to TRBD1. The CDR3 consists of 14 residues. Germline V gene data show CDR1 as SGHRS and CDR2 as YFSETQ. Germline trimming cut 5 bases from V and 4 bases from J; bases unmatched to any gene: 8. The CDR3 coding sequence is TGCGCCAGCAGGACAGGGTTCGGAGCCACTGAAGCTTTCTTT. This translates into CASRTGFGATEAFF.

V and J are TRBV9 and TRBJ2-5; 9 nucleotides line up with TRBD2. The CDR3 consists of 15 residues. Trimming cost V 3 bases and J 5 bases; bases outside gene matches: 8. Germline V gene sequence: CDR1 SGDLS, CDR2 YYNGEE. The CDR3 nucleotides are TGTGCCAGCAGCGGGCGGGGGGGTCTGGAGGAGACCCAGTACTTC. Translated, it gives CASSGRGGLEETQYF.

This chain uses TRBV28 with TRBJ1-2; 8 bases are shared with TRBD1. CDR1 MDHEN and CDR2 SYDVKM come from the germline V gene. V dropped 5 bases and J dropped 4; count of bases not matched to a gene: 12. The CDR3 extends over 16 amino acids. This chain's CDR3 is CASSPGTGPLFYGYTF. In DNA, the CDR3 is TGTGCCAGCAGTCCGGGGACAGGACCCCTTTTCTATGGCTACACCTTC.

V gene TRBV19 combines with J gene TRBJ1-2; unclear D gene. With 5 bases removed from V and 7 bases from J, the gap between germline ends came to 23 bases. The CDR3 is 16 residues long. From germline, CDR1 is LNHDA and CDR2 SQIVND (reference sequence). The chain's CDR3 is CASSVGRFLQGGGYTF. CDR3 bases: TGTGCCAGTAGTGTTGGGAGGTTTCTTCAAGGTGGTGGCTACACCTTC.